These 21 T cell receptor beta chains came from one sample sequenced in a study of regulatory T cells in long-lasting Graves disease. Library construction for TCR beta used iRepertoire HTBI primers and Arm-PCR of CDR3 regions. MiXCR was run by TCRdb on the multiplex PCR reads, yielding one entry per CDR3 protein. Altogether some 340,000 distinct CDR3 sequences are present, 12% being singletons, with the ten largest covering about 19%. Specified time point: newly diagnosed GD, antithyroid drugs for less than 3 months. PBMCs were the source of the RNA used for TCR sequencing. Another study also made use of these data, one on T cells in Graves' hyperthyroidism and ophthalmopathy.

The sample in question was peripheral blood mononuclear cells (PBMCs), obtained at new diagnosis, from a patient treated with antithyroid drugs. These receptors were obtained from a woman aged 18 to 35 with Graves disease.

This clonotype was observed a few times. The chain couples TRBV7-2 to TRBJ1-4; D call uncertain. V shed 5 bases and J shed 0 bases, with 16 bases lying between them. Germline CDR1 reads SGHTA; CDR2 reads FQGNSA. The CDR3 contains 17 residues. CDR3 loop: CASSPEVGDATNEKLFF. CDR3 bases: TGTGCCAGCAGCCCAGAGGTCGGGGATGCAACTAATGAAAAACTGTTTTTT.

This clonotype appeared many times. CDR3 region: CSASPMGQVEQFF. In DNA form, the CDR3 reads TGCAGTGCTAGTCCAATGGGCCAGGTTGAGCAGTTCTTC. The chain recombines TRBV20-1 with TRBJ2-1, with no clear D. This CDR3 contains 13 residues. Germline values: CDR1 DFQATT, CDR2 SNEGSKA (reference sequence). Trimming removed 3 bases at V and 9 bases at J, with 15 bases between.

As for this clonotype: This probably arose from a read error, given a far larger clone one base away. The V and J genes are TRBV20-1 and TRBJ2-3; 10 nucleotides agree with TRBD2. Matching the DNA end better, TRBJ2-1 makes the J call doubtful. Germline assignment: CDR1 DFQATT and CDR2 SNEGSKA (reference sequence). The CDR3 is 16 amino acids. The CDR3 sequence: CSAQPSRGLAPYGQFF. In DNA form, the CDR3 reads TGCAGTGCTCAACCCTCGCGGGGACTAGCGCCGTATGGGCAGTTCTTC.

This clonotype showed up many times. The chain links TRBV13 to TRBJ1-3; TRBD1 matches 7 bases. J gave up 3 bases and V 7 bases, and 12 bases lay outside the gene matches. The CDR3 runs to 16 residues. CDR1 PRHDT and CDR2 FYEKMQ come from the germline V gene (reference sequence). The CDR3 sequence: CASNSRNRGIGNTIYF. CDR3 DNA sequence: TGTGCCAGCAACAGCCGAAACAGGGGTATTGGAAACACCATATATTTT.

This clonotype was observed many times. The chain links TRBV7-9 to TRBJ2-1; tentatively, D is TRBD1 (5 bases). CDR1 SEHNR and CDR2 FQNEAQ come from the germline V gene (reference sequence). The V gene lost 4 bases and the J gene lost 1 base, with 11 bases spanning the gap. The CDR3 consists of 15 residues. The CDR3 DNA follows: TGTGCCAGCAGCTCAACAGGTGCTTCCTACAATGAGCAGTTCTTC. Translation: CASSSTGASYNEQFF.

In its sample, this clonotype was seen many times. This chain joins TRBV15 and TRBJ1-1; no reliable D call. This CDR3 is 18 amino acids long. The germline V and J ends were trimmed by 1 base and 7 bases, with 25 bases remaining between them. Per the germline V gene, CDR1 is LNHNV and CDR2 is YYDKDF (reference sequence). CDR3 protein: CATSRVSPPFWVEDEAFF. CDR3 sequence (DNA): TGTGCCACCAGCAGAGTTTCTCCCCCCTTTTGGGTCGAGGATGAAGCTTTCTTT.

The chain recombines TRBV6-4 with TRBJ1-2; no reliable D call. The germline gives CDR1 MRHNA, CDR2 SNTAGT. This CDR3 is 14 amino acids long. Deletions cut 3 bases from V and 4 bases from J, with 12 bases between. CDR3 sequence reads: CASSEAGLGYGYTF. In nucleotides, the CDR3 is TGTGCCAGCAGTGAAGCCGGGCTGGGCTATGGCTACACCTTC.

This clonotype has only a few counts. One junction end does not reproduce the germline sequence, and a read error may be involved. The rearrangement uses TRBV7-9 and TRBJ2-7, with D perhaps TRBD1 (6 bases). The germline CDR1 and CDR2 sequences are SEHNR and FQNEAQ (reference sequence). The CDR3 extends over 15 amino acids. The DNA for the CDR3 is TGTGCCAGTGCAGTCGGACAGAGTCGGGTAGGCTTGGTTTGGTTC. It is translated as CASAVGQSRVGLVWF. Using reference TRBV7-9 and TRBJ2-7 for the parts outside the CDR3, the full variable domain is DTGVSQNPRHKITKRGQNVTFRCDPISEHNRLYWYRQTLGQGPEFLTYFQNEAQLEKSRLLSDRFSAERPKGSFSTLEIQRTEQGDSAMYLCASAVGQSRVGLVWFGPGTRLTVT.

This clonotype was observed at least ten times. The chain links TRBV7-2 to TRBJ1-1, with TRBD1 identical over 12 bases. The germline V gene has CDR1 SGHTA and CDR2 FQGNSA. The length of the CDR3 is 16 residues. V was clipped by 5 bases and J by 1 base; unmatched bases: 5. In nucleotides, the CDR3 is TGTGCCAGCAGCAGGGACAGGGGGCGGCAGAACACTGAAGCTTTCTTT. Its translation: CASSRDRGRQNTEAFF.

This clonotype was seen ten or more times. The chain uses TRBV5-1 and TRBJ1-1; D unclear. The CDR3 has 13 amino acids. From germline, CDR1 is SGHRS and CDR2 YFSETQ. Trimming stripped 4 bases from V and 5 bases from J, with 12 bases between. In DNA form, the CDR3 reads TGCGCCAGCAGCCCCCAGAGGATGACTGAAGCTTTCTTT. The encoded protein is CASSPQRMTEAFF.

This sequence joins TRBV20-1 and TRBJ1-6; D gene unclear. V lost 2 bases and J 8 bases, leaving 13 bases between the germline ends. The CDR3 contains 14 residues. Germline loops: CDR1 DFQATT, CDR2 SNEGSKA (reference sequence). In nucleotides, the CDR3 is TGCAGTGCTAGACTCGGGTCTCGGTATTCACCCCTCCACTTT. This encodes CSARLGSRYSPLHF.

This clonotype occurred a few times. The rearrangement links TRBV18 to TRBJ1-3; possibly TRBD1 for D (5 bases). Germline V gene lookup returns CDR1 KGHSH and CDR2 LQKENI. The germline V and J ends were trimmed by 3 bases and 0 bases, with 18 bases remaining between them. The CDR3 length is 18 residues. The CDR3 DNA reads TGTGCCAGCTCACCGCTGATGATGGGGCAGTCCTCTGGAAACACCATATATTTT. Translation gives CASSPLMMGQSSGNTIYF.

This clonotype was seen ten or more times. The chain employs TRBV11-2 and TRBJ2-3; no reliable D call. Trimming removed 1 base from V and 0 bases from J, with 5 bases in between. Germline CDR1 reads SGHAT; CDR2 reads FQNNGV. The CDR3 runs to 14 residues. The CDR3 DNA reads as TGTGCCAGCAGCTTAGGGGTTAGCACAGATACGCAGTATTTT. Protein sequence: CASSLGVSTDTQYF.

This clonotype was recorded at least ten times. The V gene is TRBV2, the J gene TRBJ2-2; D gene unclear. V was pared by 7 bases and J by 4 bases, with 7 bases between. Germline CDR1 reads SNHLY; CDR2 reads FYNNEI. The CDR3 runs to 12 residues. The DNA for the CDR3 is TGTGCCAGCAATCAGTTCACCGGGGAGCTGTTTTTT. The encoded protein is CASNQFTGELFF.

This clonotype was detected many times. V gene TRBV24-1 combines with J gene TRBJ2-1; 16 bases agree with TRBD2. Germline-derived CDR1 and CDR2 are KGHDR and SFDVKD. Trimming removed 0 bases from V and 3 bases from J; junction bases left unmatched: 4. The CDR3 contains 19 residues. Here the CDR3 DNA reads TGTGCCACCAGTGATTTGCCGGGACTAGCGGGAGGGGACTACAATGAGCAGTTCTTC. Amino acids: CATSDLPGLAGGDYNEQFF.

Comments on this clonotype: A read error may produce the germline difference seen at one junction end. The V call is TRBV29-1, the J call TRBJ2-1, with unresolved D. From germline, CDR1 is SQVTM and CDR2 ANQGSEA. CDR3 length: 12 residues. The CDR3 reads CTSIGLYNEQSF. The DNA of the CDR3 is TGCACCTCCATAGGCCTTTACAATGAGCAGTCCTTC.

V is TRBV28 and J is TRBJ1-1, with 9 positions matching TRBD1. V shed 1 base and J 3 bases; nucleotides not matched to a gene: 3. CDR3 size: 15 residues. The germline gives CDR1 MDHEN, CDR2 SYDVKM. This CDR3 reads CASSLSGQGYTEAFF. The CDR3 region has the DNA TGTGCCAGCAGTTTATCGGGACAGGGTTACACTGAAGCTTTCTTT.

This clonotype was recorded many times. The rearrangement uses TRBV5-6 and TRBJ2-1, with 8 bases identical to TRBD2. V lost 4 bases and J lost 7; bases outside the gene matches: 10. Looked up from germline, CDR1 is SGHDT and CDR2 is YYEEEE. The CDR3 extends over 15 amino acids. CDR3 coding DNA: TGTGCCAGCAGCCCTGCCGTAGCGGGAAGGAATGAGCAGTTCTTC. Translation gives CASSPAVAGRNEQFF. The full variable domain, rest sourced from reference TRBV5-6 and TRBJ2-1, is DAGVTQSPTHLIKTRGQQVTLRCSPKSGHDTVSWYQQALGQGPQFIFQYYEEEERQRGNFPDRFSGHQFPNYSSELNVNALLLGDSALYLCASSPAVAGRNEQFFGPGTRLTVL.

This clonotype was seen at least ten times. The chain employs TRBV28 and TRBJ2-7, with 12 bases aligning to TRBD2. Germline loops: CDR1 MDHEN, CDR2 SYDVKM. The CDR3 is 18 amino acids. V gave up 0 bases and J gave up 1 base; unmatched junction bases: 7. The CDR3 coding sequence is TGTGCCAGCAGTTTATGCCCCAAGACTAGCGGGAGTTCCTACGAGCAGTACTTC. It codes for CASSLCPKTSGSSYEQYF.

This clonotype was seen ten or more times. The V gene is TRBV19, the J gene TRBJ2-5; possibly TRBD1 for D (6 bases). This CDR3 spans 13 amino acids. V was pared by 8 bases and J by 1 base, with 11 bases between. CDR1 LNHDA and CDR2 SQIVND come from the germline V gene (reference sequence). CDR3 region: CASADRTQETQYF. The CDR3 bases are TGTGCCAGTGCAGACAGGACCCAAGAGACCCAGTACTTC.

V gene TRBV12-3 or TRBV12-4 combines with J gene TRBJ2-1, with a weak D call TRBD1 (5 bases). The CDR3 runs to 13 residues. V was pared by 10 bases and J by 5 bases, with 15 bases between. This CDR3 reads CATSRGPDNEQFF. In DNA form, the CDR3 reads TGTGCCACCTCAAGGGGCCCGGACAATGAGCAGTTCTTC.